These 18 T cell receptor beta chains came from one sample sequenced in a study of blood T cell repertoires in COVID-19. Profiling relied on immunoSEQ multiplex PCR, and the TCRdb table lists in-frame clones only, not all of them. Altogether about 150,000 clones are present, 70% to 90% being singletons, with the ten largest covering approximately 2.3%. Specimen: peripheral blood. The origin of the receptors is a woman aged 70-85 years with acute or convalescent COVID-19.

This clone came up once. The chain is built from TRBV24-1 and TRBJ1-2; D ambiguous. Germline V gene data show CDR1 as KGHDR and CDR2 as SFDVKD. This CDR3 is 11 amino acids long. V was clipped by 5 bases and J by 3 bases, with 3 bases between them. CDR3 in amino acids: CATSGDYGYTF. The CDR3 DNA reads as TGTGCCACCAGTGGCGACTATGGCTACACCTTC.

The chain combines TRBV5-1 with TRBJ2-1; 9 bases are a match to TRBD2. V lost 3 bases to trimming and J lost 7 bases; unmatched junction nucleotides: 5. The CDR3 sequence is 14 residues long. Germline V CDR1 and CDR2: SGHRS, YFSETQ. Here the CDR3 reads CASSYAGLANEQFF. Here the CDR3 DNA reads TGCGCCAGCAGCTACGCGGGACTAGCAAATGAGCAGTTCTTC.

The chain carries TRBV11-3 and TRBJ2-6; no definite D call. V shed 5 bases and J shed 0 bases, with 14 bases lying between them. The CDR3 sequence is 17 residues long. Germline assignment: CDR1 SGHNT and CDR2 YENEEA. CDR3 nucleotide sequence: TGTGCCAGCAGCAACGAGAAATCTTCCTCTGGGGCCAACGTCCTGACTTTC. Translating gives CASSNEKSSSGANVLTF.

The V and J genes are TRBV28 and TRBJ1-2; 7 nucleotides agree with TRBD1. This CDR3 contains 15 residues. Trimming took 1 base from V and 6 from J; bases not matched to a gene: 8. Germline V lookup: CDR1 MDHEN, CDR2 SYDVKM. The chain's CDR3 is CASSLLDTGVHGYTF. In nucleotides, the CDR3 is TGTGCCAGCAGTTTATTAGACACAGGGGTTCATGGCTACACCTTC.

This clone was seen just once. This chain joins TRBV10-3 and TRBJ2-7; the D gene is possibly TRBD1 (5 bases). The CDR3 is 13 amino acids. V lost 3 bases and J 2 bases, leaving 8 bases between the germline ends. Germline assignment: CDR1 ENHRY and CDR2 SYGVKD. The CDR3 DNA follows: TGTGCCATCAGTGAAACAGGACCCTACGAGCAGTACTTC. Residues: CAISETGPYEQYF.

The chain employs TRBV6-1 and TRBJ2-7; possible D gene TRBD1, 7 bases. The CDR3 has 16 amino acids. V dropped 2 bases and J dropped 0 bases, with 14 bases sitting between them. CDR1 MNHNS and CDR2 SASEGT come from the germline V gene. In DNA, the CDR3 is TGTGCCAGCAGTGAAAGGGGGGACAGATACTCCTACGAGCAGTACGTC. The encoded protein is CASSERGDRYSYEQYV.

The chain combines TRBV30 with TRBJ1-1; D is ambiguous. The germline V gene has CDR1 GTSNPN and CDR2 SVGIG (reference sequence). With 0 bases removed from V and 2 bases from J, the gap between germline ends came to 10 bases. The CDR3 contains 14 residues. As DNA, the CDR3 is TGTGCCTGGAGTGTAGAGCTTTTTAACACTGAAGCTTTCTTT. It yields the protein CAWSVELFNTEAFF. The variable domain in full, with the rest retrieved from reference TRBV30 and TRBJ1-1, is SQTIHQWPATLVQPVGSPLSLECTVEGTSNPNLYWYRQAAGRGLQLLFYSVGIGQISSEVPQNLSASRPQDRQFILSSKKLLLSDSGFYLCAWSVELFNTEAFFGQGTRLTVV.

The rearrangement uses TRBV28 and TRBJ1-2, with D unresolved. CDR3 length: 12 residues. Germline V CDR1 and CDR2: MDHEN, SYDVKM. V dropped 3 bases and J dropped 5 bases, with 7 bases sitting between them. CDR3 amino acids: CASSFGVYGYTF. CDR3 sequence (DNA): TGTGCCAGCAGTTTTGGAGTATATGGCTACACCTTC.

The CDR3 loop reads CASSGQINSPLHF. The DNA of the CDR3 is TGTGCCAGCTCGGGACAAATAAATTCACCCCTCCACTTT. J is TRBJ1-6 and V is TRBV6-5, with a tentative D call TRBD1 (6 bases). Trimming left V 8 bases short and J 7 bases short, with 12 bases between. CDR1 and CDR2 (germline): MNHEY, SVGAGI. CDR3 length: 13 residues.

This chain connects TRBV5-1 to TRBJ1-1; D unresolved. CDR1 is SGHRS, CDR2 YFSETQ, per germline. The length of the CDR3 is 16 residues. Trimming removed 0 bases from V and 0 bases from J, with 12 bases in between. In DNA, the CDR3 is TGCGCCAGCAGCTTGGTTCCGGGGTATATGAACACTGAAGCTTTCTTT. This gives the protein CASSLVPGYMNTEAFF.

V and J are TRBV4-3 and TRBJ2-5, with a weak D call TRBD2 (6 bases). CDR1 and CDR2 from the germline V gene are LGHNA and YSLEER. The CDR3 consists of 15 residues. Deletions cut 0 bases from V and 2 bases from J, with 10 bases between. CDR3 loop: CASSQDGRRQETQYF. The CDR3, as DNA: TGCGCCAGCAGCCAAGATGGGAGGCGGCAAGAGACCCAGTACTTC.

J is TRBJ1-2 and V is TRBV6-5; TRBD1 agrees at 10 bases. CDR1 and CDR2 from the germline V gene are MNHEY and SVGAGI. This CDR3 contains 15 residues. Trimming cost V 6 bases and J 8 bases; bases outside gene matches: 12. The CDR3: CASSSVTGGARGYTF. Here the CDR3 DNA reads TGTGCCAGCAGCTCAGTGACAGGGGGCGCCAGGGGCTACACCTTC.

The chain employs TRBV3-1 (or the pseudogene TRBV3-2) and TRBJ1-6; perhaps TRBD1 as D (5 bases). V was trimmed by 0 bases and J by 10 bases, leaving 19 bases between them. CDR1 is LGHDT, CDR2 YNNKEL, per germline (reference sequence). This CDR3 contains 17 residues. CDR3 region: CASSQDESGLRRSPLHF. CDR3 bases: TGTGCCAGCAGCCAAGACGAGTCAGGGCTGAGGCGGTCACCCCTCCACTTT.

The chain joins TRBV30 to TRBJ1-2; 7 nucleotides match TRBD1. Germline CDR1 and CDR2: GTSNPN and SVGIG (reference sequence). The CDR3 has 13 amino acids. V gave up 2 bases and J gave up 7 bases; unmatched junction bases: 7. CDR3 region: CAWSPTGSSGYTF. The CDR3 nucleotides are TGTGCCTGGAGTCCGACAGGGAGCAGTGGCTACACCTTC. Full variable domain (outside the CDR3, taken from reference TRBV30 and TRBJ1-2): SQTIHQWPATLVQPVGSPLSLECTVEGTSNPNLYWYRQAAGRGLQLLFYSVGIGQISSEVPQNLSASRPQDRQFILSSKKLLLSDSGFYLCAWSPTGSSGYTFGSGTRLTVV.

The chain recombines TRBV5-1 with TRBJ2-3, with D perhaps TRBD1 (6 bases). The CDR3 totals 16 residues. V lost 2 bases to trimming and J lost 0 bases, with 13 bases between them. Germline lookup yields CDR1 SGHRS and CDR2 YFSETQ. CDR3 region: CASSLLGTRSTDTQYF. The CDR3 DNA follows: TGCGCCAGCAGCTTATTAGGGACACGGAGCACAGATACGCAGTATTTT.

V usage is TRBV19 and J usage is TRBJ2-2; 9 bases line up with TRBD1. The trim removed 4 bases at V and 0 bases at J, leaving 3 bases unmatched. The CDR3 consists of 16 residues. CDR1 and CDR2 from the germline V gene are LNHDA and SQIVND (reference sequence). CDR3 in DNA: TGTGCCAGTAGTACCGGACAGGGGCCGAACACCGGGGAGCTGTTTTTT. It specifies CASSTGQGPNTGELFF.

The CDR3 sequence: CSASHRDSTLNQPQHF. The CDR3 DNA reads TGCAGTGCTAGTCACCGGGACAGTACTCTCAATCAGCCCCAGCATTTT. This sequence joins TRBV20-1 and TRBJ1-5; 7 nucleotides align to TRBD1. The V gene end was trimmed by 3 bases and the J gene end by 3 bases; junction bases not matched to a gene: 11. The CDR3 runs to 16 residues. Germline CDR1 and CDR2: DFQATT and SNEGSKA (reference sequence).

The chain links TRBV5-1 to TRBJ2-2, with 9 bases lining up with TRBD1. V was pared by 2 bases and J by 3 bases, with 2 bases of the junction left unmatched. Germline values: CDR1 SGHRS, CDR2 YFSETQ. This CDR3 is built from 15 residues. The DNA of the CDR3 is TGCGCCAGCAGCTTCTGGACAGGGGACACCGGGGAGCTGTTTTTT. Protein sequence: CASSFWTGDTGELFF.